Shown below are 26 T cell receptor beta chains from a single sample sequenced in a study of PD-L1 blockade in urothelial cancer. Only in-frame clones appear in the TCRdb table, and some are missing; sequencing was by immunoSEQ multiplex PCR. Seen here are 100,000 to 150,000 clones, around 88% observed once, and the top ten hold roughly 2.4%. Noted time point: peripheral blood 6 weeks after treatment start. The sample in question was PBMCs, obtained around atezolizumab (anti-PD-L1) treatment. All receptors derive from a man between 50 and 59 years old with urothelial cancer.

This sequence joins TRBV11-2 and TRBJ1-5; D unclear. Deletions cut 1 base from V and 1 base from J, with 8 bases between. In germline, CDR1 is SGHAT, CDR2 FQNNGV. The length of the CDR3 is 15 residues. This chain's CDR3 is CASSLAGASNQPQHF. The CDR3 DNA reads as TGTGCCAGCAGCTTAGCCGGAGCGAGCAATCAGCCCCAGCATTTT.

V and J are TRBV18 and TRBJ1-6, with 7 positions matching TRBD1. There are 16 residues in the CDR3. J was trimmed by 5 bases and V by 5 bases; bases with no gene match: 9. Germline lookup yields CDR1 KGHSH and CDR2 LQKENI. The CDR3 DNA is TGTGCCAGCTCAGAATACAGGGGCTCGAATAATTCACCCCTCCACTTT. Protein: CASSEYRGSNNSPLHF.

This chain joins TRBV25-1 and TRBJ2-7, with TRBD1 identical over 9 bases. The V gene's germline CDR1 is MGHDK and CDR2 SYGVNS. The CDR3 is 14 amino acids. V shed 4 bases, J shed 5 bases, and the junction held 6 bases outside the gene matches. The CDR3 reads CASSASGTGNEQYF. DNA of the CDR3: TGTGCCAGCAGTGCGTCCGGGACAGGGAACGAGCAGTACTTC.

This clone came up a few times. The V and J genes are TRBV27 and TRBJ2-5; the match to TRBD2 covers 8 bases. J was trimmed by 5 bases and V by 4 bases; bases with no gene match: 6. CDR1 is MNHEY and CDR2 is SMNVEV in the germline V gene (reference sequence). This CDR3 is built from 14 residues. In DNA, the CDR3 is TGTGCCAGCAGTTCTCTAGGGACTAGTGAGACCCAGTACTTC. Translation gives CASSSLGTSETQYF.

V and J are TRBV5-6 and TRBJ1-1, with D maybe TRBD1 (6 bases). Germline values: CDR1 SGHDT, CDR2 YYEEEE. The CDR3 contains 12 residues. Trimming pared 0 bases from V and 10 bases from J, leaving 10 bases between. The CDR3 nucleotides read TGTGCCAGCAGCTTGGGTGGGGGGGCAGCTTTCTTT. Encoded protein: CASSLGGGAAFF.

The CDR3 sequence is CASSLAMNRWDEQFF. CDR3 in DNA: TGTGCCAGCAGCTTGGCTATGAACAGGTGGGATGAGCAGTTCTTC. The genes are TRBV5-5 and TRBJ2-1, with D tentatively TRBD1 (5 bases). Germline CDR1 is SGHKS and CDR2 is YYEKEE (reference sequence). The CDR3 consists of 15 residues. V was pared by 0 bases and J by 8 bases, with 15 bases between.

The CDR3 protein is CASSLRVTGGFYGYTF. The CDR3 DNA sequence: TGTGCCAGCAGTTTAAGGGTGACAGGGGGATTCTATGGCTACACCTTC. The rearrangement joins TRBV27 to TRBJ1-2, with TRBD1 matching 9 bases. From germline, CDR1 is MNHEY and CDR2 SMNVEV (reference sequence). The ends lost 2 bases at V and 4 bases at J; junction bases unmatched: 8. The CDR3 is made up of 16 amino acids.

V usage is TRBV5-1 and J usage is TRBJ2-5; TRBD2 aligns across 10 bases. The junction had 2 bases not matched to a gene; V was cut back by 0 bases and J by 3 bases. Germline loops: CDR1 SGHRS, CDR2 YFSETQ. The CDR3 contains 15 residues. The CDR3 nucleotides are TGCGCCAGCAGCTTGGCCGGACTAGCGGAAGAGACCCAGTACTTC. This sequence encodes CASSLAGLAEETQYF.

V gene TRBV6-6 combines with J gene TRBJ2-1; the D gene is possibly TRBD2 (6 bases). The CDR3 spans 13 residues. Germline CDR1 is MNHNY and CDR2 is SVGAGI (reference sequence). Trimming shortened V by 0 bases and J by 15 bases, and 15 bases separated the two germline ends. CDR3 bases: TGTGCCAGCAGTTACTCGAGTACGGGAGCGGTGTTCTTC. Its translation is CASSYSSTGAVFF.

The CDR3 coding sequence is TGTGCCAGCAGCGTCACAGCGGCCTACCCAGATACGCAGTATTTT. It encodes CASSVTAAYPDTQYF. The chain uses TRBV7-6 and TRBJ2-3; D is possibly TRBD2 (5 bases). V was cut by 5 bases and J by 4 bases, with 16 bases left in between. CDR1 is SGHVS, CDR2 FNYEAQ, per germline. The CDR3 length is 15 residues. Full variable domain (outside the CDR3, taken from reference TRBV7-6 and TRBJ2-3): GAGVSQSPRYKVTKRGQDVALRCDPISGHVSLYWYRQALGQGPEFLTYFNYEAQQDKSGLPNDRFSAERPEGSISTLTIQRTEQRDSAMYRCASSVTAAYPDTQYFGPGTRLTVL.

The J gene is TRBJ2-1, the V gene TRBV6-1, with 12 bases identical to TRBD2. The V gene end was trimmed by 2 bases and the J gene end by 14 bases; junction bases not matched to a gene: 4. CDR3 length: 13 residues. The germline V gene has CDR1 MNHNS and CDR2 SASEGT. CDR3 amino acids: CASSERLAGDEFF. The CDR3 nucleotides read TGTGCCAGCAGTGAAAGACTAGCGGGAGACGAGTTCTTC.

The CDR3 is CASSVLEGGRGTEAFF. The CDR3, as DNA: TGTGCCAGCAGCGTACTAGAGGGGGGGCGCGGGACTGAAGCTTTCTTT. The V gene is TRBV9, the J gene TRBJ1-1; D might be TRBD1 (6 bases). Germline CDR1 SGDLS, CDR2 YYNGEE. CDR3 length: 16 amino acids. Trimming left V 1 base short and J 5 bases short, with 18 bases between.

The chain links TRBV2 to TRBJ1-5; D is uncertain. The CDR3 runs 15 residues. Germline CDR1 reads SNHLY; CDR2 reads FYNNEI. The germline V and J ends were trimmed by 2 bases and 4 bases, with 12 bases remaining between them. The CDR3, as DNA: TGTGCCAGCAGTGAAAGTGGGCAGCCTAATCAGCCCCAGCATTTT. This encodes CASSESGQPNQPQHF.

The V and J genes are TRBV9 and TRBJ1-3; TRBD1 aligns across 8 bases. CDR3 size: 17 residues. The germline V gene has CDR1 SGDLS and CDR2 YYNGEE. V lost 3 bases, J lost 0 bases, and 8 bases stayed unmatched. In DNA, the CDR3 is TGTGCCAGCAGCGAAGGACAGGGAGGGATCTCTGGAAACACCATATATTTT. Amino acid sequence: CASSEGQGGISGNTIYF.

V usage is TRBV28 and J usage is TRBJ2-1; 8 nucleotides align to TRBD2. The trim removed 5 bases at V and 8 bases at J, leaving 11 bases unmatched. Germline assignment: CDR1 MDHEN and CDR2 SYDVKM. CDR3 length: 15 amino acids. The CDR3 sequence is CASSPTGLAGYEQFF. In DNA form, the CDR3 reads TGTGCCAGCAGTCCCACGGGCCTAGCGGGTTATGAGCAGTTCTTC.

The table lists this clone with a count of one. The chain recombines TRBV19 with TRBJ2-5; D unresolved. The CDR3 sequence is 12 residues long. V lost 5 bases, J lost 1 base, and 5 bases lay in between. Per the germline V gene, CDR1 is LNHDA and CDR2 is SQIVND (reference sequence). CDR3 in amino acids: CASSGPQETQYF. CDR3 nucleotides: TGTGCCAGTAGTGGGCCCCAAGAGACCCAGTACTTC.

J is TRBJ2-1 and V is TRBV19; 8 bases are a match to TRBD2. The junction had 6 bases not matched to a gene; V was cut back by 1 base and J by 10 bases. The CDR3 sequence is 14 residues long. Per the germline V gene, CDR1 is LNHDA and CDR2 is SQIVND (reference sequence). CDR3 sequence reads: CASSIGGLAGEQFF. The CDR3 DNA reads as TGTGCCAGTAGTATAGGCGGGCTAGCGGGCGAGCAGTTCTTC.

The chain combines TRBV19 with TRBJ1-5; D uncertain. Looked up from germline, CDR1 is LNHDA and CDR2 is SQIVND (reference sequence). Trimming took off 1 base at V and 9 bases at J, with 10 bases between the two ends. This CDR3 is 13 amino acids long. The CDR3 is CASSIGNERPQHF. CDR3 DNA sequence: TGTGCCAGTAGTATAGGAAATGAGCGGCCCCAGCATTTT.

The J gene is TRBJ1-1, the V gene TRBV28; no reliable D call. Trimming cost V 7 bases and J 7 bases, with 13 bases left between them. The CDR3 consists of 12 residues. Germline V gene data show CDR1 as MDHEN and CDR2 as SYDVKM. DNA for the CDR3: TGTGCCAGCACTTCCCTGGGAGGTGAAGCTTTCTTT. This encodes CASTSLGGEAFF.

This sequence joins TRBV7-3 and TRBJ2-3; 9 positions match TRBD2. Losses at the gene ends were 1 base for V and 4 bases for J; bases not matched to a gene: 9. The CDR3 consists of 17 residues. Per the germline V gene, CDR1 is SGHTA and CDR2 is FQGTGA. The CDR3, as DNA: TGTGCCAGCAGCTTAATCGGGGCGGGAGGGCCTGCAGATACGCAGTATTTT. This translates into CASSLIGAGGPADTQYF.

The chain is built from TRBV18 and TRBJ1-4; D is unclear. CDR1 and CDR2 (germline): KGHSH, LQKENI. The germline V and J ends were trimmed by 5 bases and 3 bases, with 13 bases remaining between them. The CDR3 runs 15 residues. Here the CDR3 reads CASSSSGTPNEKLFF. The CDR3, as DNA: TGTGCCAGCTCATCCTCGGGAACGCCTAATGAAAAACTGTTTTTT.

The chain carries TRBV11-2 and TRBJ2-7, with 11 nucleotides matching TRBD2. CDR1 is SGHAT and CDR2 is FQNNGV in the germline V gene. V dropped 0 bases and J dropped 4; count of bases not matched to a gene: 5. The CDR3 consists of 16 residues. The CDR3 DNA sequence: TGTGCCAGCAGCTTAGAGGGGACTAGCGGAGTTTACGAGCAGTACTTC. Translating it yields CASSLEGTSGVYEQYF.

The genes are TRBV2 and TRBJ2-7; D is perhaps TRBD2 (5 bases). Between the trimmed V and J ends, which lost 5 bases and 2 bases, there was a span of 10 bases. CDR1 SNHLY and CDR2 FYNNEI come from the germline V gene. The CDR3 contains 13 residues. The CDR3 DNA reads TGTGCCAGCAGTCCGGGGTCCACCTACGAGCAGTACTTC. Encoded protein: CASSPGSTYEQYF.

This clone was counted between two and nine times. This chain joins TRBV20-1 and TRBJ1-6; TRBD1 aligns across 7 bases. CDR1 and CDR2 from the germline V gene are DFQATT and SNEGSKA (reference sequence). The CDR3 totals 11 residues. The V and J ends lost 7 bases and 7 bases, in that order; junction bases with no gene match: 1. The CDR3 coding sequence is TGCAGTGGACAGGGAAATTCACCCCTCCACTTT. Its protein product is CSGQGNSPLHF.

This clone was counted a single time. V usage is TRBV11-2 and J usage is TRBJ2-7; D possibly corresponds to TRBD1 (5 bases). The CDR3 has 12 residues. Germline CDR1 reads SGHAT; CDR2 reads FQNNGV. Trimming pared 6 bases from V and 9 bases from J, leaving 15 bases between. Written as DNA, the CDR3 is TGTGCCAGCAGGGACACGACACTCCTGCAGTACTTC. Amino acid sequence: CASRDTTLLQYF.

The V gene is TRBV7-8, the J gene TRBJ2-5; D call uncertain. The germline gives CDR1 SGHVS, CDR2 FQNEAQ. Trimming cost V 2 bases and J 5 bases, with 6 bases left between them. The CDR3 runs to 12 residues. The CDR3 DNA sequence: TGTGCCAGCAGCTTATCAGTTGAGACCCAGTACTTC. Its protein product is CASSLSVETQYF.